Each of the 4 T cell receptor beta chains below was sequenced from the same sample in a study of cytomegalovirus exposure and HLA in healthy donors. A multiplex PCR was run with 60 Vbeta primers and 13 Jbeta primers. The data were produced by immunoSEQ multiplex PCR, yet TCRdb's version contains in-frame clones alone and is incomplete. The table lists about 140,000 clones, under 10% of them singletons. The sample comprised PBMCs. All receptors derive from a woman in her thirties or forties in good health and CMV-seropositive.

The gene calls are TRBV6-5 and TRBJ1-2; TRBD1 agrees at 7 bases. The V segment lost 6 bases and the J segment 5 bases; nucleotides outside the gene matches: 12. The CDR3 runs 15 residues. Germline-derived CDR1 and CDR2 are MNHEY and SVGAGI. In DNA form, the CDR3 reads TGTGCCAGCAGCCCTACGCAGGGGGGTGGGTATGGCTACACCTTC. Translating gives CASSPTQGGGYGYTF.

This clone was seen only a few times. The rearrangement links TRBV7-2 to TRBJ1-1, with 8 bases identical to TRBD1. Trimming cost V 5 bases and J 5 bases; bases outside gene matches: 10. The CDR3 consists of 15 residues. Germline values: CDR1 SGHTA, CDR2 FQGNSA. CDR3 in DNA: TGTGCCAGCAGCCCCCACGGACAGGGCGGGACTGAAGCTTTCTTT. Its protein is CASSPHGQGGTEAFF. The full variable domain, its missing parts supplied by reference TRBV7-2 and TRBJ1-1, is GAGVSQSPSNKVTEKGKDVELRCDPISGHTALYWYRQSLGQGLEFLIYFQGNSAPDKSGLPSDRFSAERTGGSVSTLTIQRTQQEDSAVYLCASSPHGQGGTEAFFGQGTRLTVV.

This clone has a handful of counts. The genes are TRBV11-2 and TRBJ2-7; 9 bases align to TRBD2. V lost 2 bases to trimming and J lost 0 bases; unmatched junction nucleotides: 5. The CDR3 is made up of 16 amino acids. From germline, CDR1 is SGHAT and CDR2 FQNNGV. The CDR3 region is CASSLRPSGVSYEQYF. The DNA for the CDR3 is TGTGCCAGCAGCTTAAGGCCTAGCGGGGTCTCCTACGAGCAGTACTTC.

This clone was counted between two and nine times. The rearrangement links TRBV5-4 to TRBJ1-4, with D unclear. CDR1 and CDR2 (germline): SGHNT, YYREEE (reference sequence). V lost 4 bases and J 8 bases, leaving 12 bases between the germline ends. This CDR3 spans 13 amino acids. The CDR3, as DNA: TGTGCCAGCAGCCTAGGAGGGAGCGAAAAACTGTTTTTT. It translates to CASSLGGSEKLFF.